This T cell receptor beta chain was obtained from a study of cytomegalovirus exposure and HLA in healthy donors. There are 15 residues in the CDR3. Germline lookup yields CDR1 SGHTA and CDR2 FQGNSA. V shed 4 bases, J shed 1 base, and the junction held 4 bases outside the gene matches. Points on this clone: Its antigen is unknown.

The study ran its PCR with 60 Vbeta and 13 Jbeta primers. This table comes from immunoSEQ multiplex PCR, and its TCRdb copy is limited to in-frame clones, with some not included. The sample gives around 140,000 clones, 50% to 75% of which show up once; less than 2.5% is in the top ten. Study-wide points: The study carried out a later analysis of TCR beta sequences. It associated 15,000 to 20,000 of them with specific HLA alleles at a false discovery rate of 0.05.

Whereas donors were nominally healthy upon sampling, unrecorded immune exposures were probable. This TCR came from a woman in her 40s in good health and CMV-seronegative. The material sequenced was PBMCs. This chain connects TRBV7-2 to TRBJ1-1; 9 bases are a match to TRBD1. The CDR3 loop is CASSSGGQGNTEAFF. CDR3 DNA: TGTGCCAGCAGCTCCGGGGGACAGGGGAACACTGAAGCTTTCTTT.